Below, 2 T cell receptor beta chains from the same sample are listed, as sequenced in a study of blood T cell repertoires in COVID-19 (dated by TCRdb to 2020 to 2021). Libraries were made using the immunoSEQ multiplex PCR assay. TCRdb limited this immuneACCESS table to in-frame rearrangements with V and J called. A share of clones is missing; checked studies link under half to unresolved V genes, and the rest is unexplained. This sample gives approximately 150,000 clones in total; approximately 82% of them show up just once. 7.2% of the sample goes to the ten largest clones. The sequenced material came from peripheral blood. The receptors stem from a woman between 50 and 59 years old in a cohort sampled during active or convalescent COVID-19.

V usage is TRBV11-2 and J usage is TRBJ2-5; 9 nucleotides line up with TRBD2. Per germline, CDR1 SGHAT and CDR2 FQNNGV. V dropped 5 bases and J dropped 5; count of bases not matched to a gene: 15. This CDR3 is built from 17 residues. The CDR3 is CASSPYRGGAVGETQYF. The CDR3 coding sequence is TGTGCCAGCAGCCCTTATCGCGGGGGGGCCGTGGGGGAGACCCAGTACTTC. Based on the CDR3 plus reference TRBV11-2 and TRBJ2-5, the full variable domain is EAGVAQSPRYKIIEKRQSVAFWCNPISGHATLYWYQQILGQGPKLLIQFQNNGVVDDSQLPKDRFSAERLKGVDSTLKIQPAKLEDSAVYLCASSPYRGGAVGETQYFGPGTRLLVL.

V and J are TRBV30 and TRBJ2-7; 8 bases match TRBD1. The CDR3 runs to 15 residues. V was pared by 3 bases and J by 3 bases, with 10 bases of the junction left unmatched. Germline lookup yields CDR1 GTSNPN and CDR2 SVGIG (reference sequence). DNA for the CDR3: TGTGCCTGGAGGACTCAAACAGGGGGTAACTACGAGCAGTACTTC. As protein: CAWRTQTGGNYEQYF.